The rows below give T cell receptor beta chains drawn from one sample of a study of control samples from healthy donors and cancer patients. TCRdb's table, derived via immunoSEQ multiplex PCR, lists solely in-frame clones and lacks some. The sample contains 150,000 to 200,000 clones, about 90% of which appear only once. Sequenced material: blood. All receptors come from a young man in good health. The CDR3 runs from the conserved cysteine through the conserved F or W. Fields, in order: J gene, clone size, D gene, V gene, CDR3 protein, CDR3 DNA. D genes are given only for firm matches. Rows give clone size only sometimes, using once, few, many, or a class for an expanded clone.

TRBJ1-1	.	TRBD1	TRBV4-1	CASSQQTGTGLNTEAFF	TGCGCCAGCAGCCAACAAACCGGGACAGGTTTGAACACTGAAGCTTTCTTT
TRBJ2-6	.	.	TRBV5-4	CASSLYSGANVLTF	TGTGCCAGCAGCTTATACTCCGGGGCCAACGTCCTGACTTTC
TRBJ1-3	.	.	TRBV6-1	CASSEGQVRNTIYF	TGTGCCAGCAGTGAAGGGCAGGTCAGAAACACCATATATTTT
TRBJ2-1	.	.	TRBV7-9	CASSPAGKKDEQFF	TGTGCCAGCAGCCCGGCGGGAAAAAAGGATGAGCAGTTCTTC
TRBJ2-3	.	TRBD2	TRBV6-5	CASSYSSGASTDTQYF	TGTGCCAGCAGTTATTCTAGCGGAGCTAGCACAGATACGCAGTATTTT
TRBJ2-7	.	TRBD2	TRBV3-1/TRBV3-2	CASSQGVTSIYYEQYF	TGTGCCAGCAGCCAAGGGGTGACTAGCATATACTACGAGCAGTACTTC
TRBJ1-4	.	.	TRBV9	CASSVGRGGNEKLFF	TGTGCCAGCAGCGTAGGTCGGGGGGGGAATGAAAAACTGTTTTTT
TRBJ2-7	.	TRBD1	TRBV2	CASSGQGRAGEQYF	TGTGCCAGCAGTGGACAGGGCAGGGCAGGCGAGCAGTACTTC
TRBJ2-1	.	.	TRBV25-1	CASSPTRLAYDNEQFF	TGTGCCAGCAGCCCAACCCGGCTAGCCTATGACAATGAGCAGTTCTTC
TRBJ1-1	.	TRBD1	TRBV6-5	CASSSPGTGAEAFF	TGTGCCAGCAGTTCCCCCGGGACAGGGGCTGAAGCTTTCTTT
TRBJ2-3	.	.	TRBV6-2/TRBV6-3	CASSYSKDTQYF	TGTGCCAGCAGTTACTCAAAAGATACGCAGTATTTT
TRBJ1-2	once	.	TRBV5-4	CASSLANRHFNYGYTF	TGTGCCAGCAGCTTGGCCAACAGACATTTTAACTATGGCTACACCTTC
TRBJ1-3	.	TRBD1	TRBV27	CASRPGTGAGNTIYF	TGTGCCAGCAGACCTGGGACAGGGGCTGGAAACACCATATATTTT
TRBJ2-3	.	.	TRBV15	CATSKGGGLDTQYF	TGTGCCACCAGCAAAGGGGGGGGCCTAGATACGCAGTATTTT
TRBJ1-1	.	TRBD1	TRBV5-1	CASSLEGTGGTFYTEAFF	TGCGCCAGCAGCTTGGAGGGGACAGGGGGCACCTTCTACACTGAAGCTTTCTTT
TRBJ2-3	.	TRBD2	TRBV24-1	CATSDLTSGIGDTQYF	TGTGCCACCAGTGATTTGACTAGCGGGATAGGGGATACGCAGTATTTT
TRBJ2-5	.	.	TRBV3-1/TRBV3-2	CASSSNRETQYF	TGTGCCAGCAGCTCCAACAGGGAGACCCAGTACTTC
TRBJ1-1	.	.	TRBV2	CASKWTDGIGEAFF	TGTGCCAGCAAATGGACCGACGGCATTGGGGAGGCTTTCTTT
TRBJ1-1	.	TRBD1	TRBV27	CASSLPGGEAFF	TGTGCCAGCAGCCTCCCAGGGGGAGAAGCTTTCTTT
TRBJ1-6	.	.	TRBV7-9	CASCPTDNSPLHF	TGTGCCAGCTGTCCGACCGACAATTCACCCCTCCACTTT
TRBJ2-1	few	TRBD2	TRBV11-2	CASSASGRTYNEQFF	TGTGCCAGCAGCGCGAGCGGGAGGACCTACAATGAGCAGTTCTTC
TRBJ2-1	.	TRBD2	TRBV7-3	CASSISGSPYNEQFF	TGTGCCAGCAGCATTAGCGGGAGTCCTTACAATGAGCAGTTCTTC
TRBJ1-3	.	.	TRBV2	CASSDPPHSSGNTIYF	TGTGCCAGCAGTGACCCGCCTCATAGCTCTGGAAACACCATATATTTT
TRBJ2-1	.	TRBD2	TRBV7-9	CASSQAGLAGNEQFF	TGTGCCAGCAGCCAAGCTGGGCTAGCGGGGAATGAGCAGTTCTTC
TRBJ1-2	.	.	TRBV18	CASSPPPGSYGYTF	TGTGCCAGCTCACCACCGCCAGGTTCCTATGGCTACACCTTC
TRBJ1-4	.	TRBD1	TRBV19	CASSITGGNEKLFF	TGTGCCAGTAGTATAACAGGGGGCAACGAAAAACTGTTTTTT
TRBJ1-5	.	.	TRBV2	CASSFSNQPQHF	TGTGCCAGCAGTTTTAGCAATCAGCCCCAGCATTTT
TRBJ2-5	.	.	TRBV7-8	CASSLEAGLPVETQYF	TGTGCCAGCAGCTTAGAGGCAGGACTGCCGGTTGAGACCCAGTACTTC
TRBJ1-3	.	.	TRBV3-1/TRBV3-2	CASSQGPLPGNTIYF	TGTGCCAGCAGCCAAGGGCCCCTCCCTGGAAACACCATATATTTT
TRBJ2-3	.	TRBD2	TRBV11-2	CASTLPGTSSIGGQYF	TGTGCCAGCACCTTACCCGGGACTAGCTCCATTGGGGGGCAGTATTTT
TRBJ1-2	.	.	TRBV29-1	CSVERQAGGYTF	TGCAGCGTTGAAAGACAGGCTGGTGGCTACACCTTC
TRBJ2-1	.	.	TRBV7-7	CASSSSSGPEQFF	TGTGCCAGCAGCTCCTCGAGCGGCCCAGAGCAGTTCTTC
TRBJ1-1	.	.	TRBV7-9	CASRLSKDTTEAFF	TGTGCCAGCCGCCTTTCGAAGGACACTACTGAAGCTTTCTTT
TRBJ2-2	.	.	TRBV6-5	CASRTQYFLTGELFF	TGTGCCAGCAGAACGCAGTATTTTCTCACCGGGGAGCTGTTTTTT
TRBJ1-5	.	TRBD1	TRBV2	CASMWAGGRNQPQHF	TGTGCCAGCATGTGGGCAGGGGGCCGCAATCAGCCCCAGCATTTT
TRBJ1-6	.	.	TRBV10-3	CAISDVGGSYNSPLHF	TGTGCCATCAGTGACGTGGGAGGGTCCTATAATTCACCCCTCCACTTT
TRBJ2-7	.	.	TRBV5-4	CASSLSTSRGQYF	TGTGCCAGCAGCTTGTCTACCTCGAGGGGGCAGTACTTC
TRBJ1-1	.	.	TRBV4-3	CASSQKVGWNTEAFF	TGCGCCAGCAGCCAAAAGGTGGGCTGGAACACTGAAGCTTTCTTT
TRBJ2-7	.	.	TRBV6-1	CASSDEGGYEQYF	TGTGCCAGCAGTGACGAGGGCGGCTACGAGCAGTACTTC
TRBJ2-1	.	.	TRBV11-2	CASSLDREGRGPYNEQFF	TGTGCCAGCAGCTTAGATCGGGAAGGGAGAGGCCCCTACAATGAGCAGTTCTTC
TRBJ2-6	.	.	TRBV5-6	CASSLETLFLGQGANVLTF	TGTGCCAGCAGCTTGGAGACCCTATTCTTAGGGCAAGGGGCCAACGTCCTGACTTTC
TRBJ1-2	.	.	TRBV7-8	CASSLDGAHYGYTF	TGTGCCAGCAGCTTAGACGGAGCTCACTATGGCTACACCTTC
TRBJ1-1	.	.	TRBV7-9	CASSLGGGSPIAFF	TGTGCCAGCAGCTTAGGAGGGGGTAGTCCTATTGCTTTCTTT
TRBJ2-3	once	.	TRBV19	CASSIELAGVGTQYF	TGTGCCAGTAGTATAGAACTAGCTGGAGTGGGTACGCAGTATTTT
TRBJ2-5	.	.	TRBV28	CASGGLGGGQETQYF	TGTGCCAGCGGGGGGCTGGGGGGAGGTCAAGAGACCCAGTACTTC
TRBJ2-3	.	.	TRBV5-6	CASSRGGPTQYF	TGTGCCAGCAGCAGGGGGGGTCCTACGCAGTATTTT
TRBJ2-4	.	TRBD2	TRBV30	CAWSSGSEAKNIQYF	TGTGCCTGGAGTAGCGGGAGCGAAGCCAAAAACATTCAGTACTTC
TRBJ2-1	few	TRBD1	TRBV30	CAWGQGATYNEQFF	TGTGCCTGGGGACAGGGGGCAACCTACAATGAGCAGTTCTTC
TRBJ2-5	.	.	TRBV6-6	CAIKSSPETQYF	TGTGCCATCAAGAGTAGCCCAGAGACCCAGTACTTC
TRBJ1-1	.	.	TRBV7-9	CASRLPGLRALNTEAFF	TGTGCCAGCAGATTGCCGGGACTTCGGGCGTTGAACACTGAAGCTTTCTTT
TRBJ1-2	.	TRBD1	TRBV18	CASSPAGTAYGYTF	TGTGCCAGCTCACCTGCCGGGACAGCTTATGGCTACACCTTC
TRBJ1-2	.	.	TRBV28	CASSLWGGDGGQGGGYTF	TGTGCCAGCAGTTTATGGGGGGGGGACGGGGGGCAAGGCGGTGGCTACACCTTC
TRBJ2-7	.	.	TRBV28	CASSPLWGSSYGQYF	TGTGCCAGCAGTCCTCTTTGGGGCAGCTCCTACGGGCAGTACTTC
TRBJ1-1	.	TRBD1	TRBV29-1	CSVRTGGVNTEAFF	TGCAGCGTGAGGACAGGGGGCGTAAACACTGAAGCTTTCTTT